This T cell receptor (beta chain) originates from a study of blood T cell repertoires in COVID-19. About the research overall: PBMCs, B-cell-depleted T cells, or T cells provided the cDNA or gDNA that made up the material.

The protocol was immunoSEQ multiplex PCR, while the TCRdb copy is restricted to in-frame clones and leaves out a portion. In the table there are a few hundred thousand clones, roughly 90% of which are singletons. The CDR3 length is 13 residues. With 6 bases removed from V and 7 bases from J, the gap between germline ends came to 13 bases. The chain recombines TRBV12-3 or TRBV12-4 with TRBJ2-1, with a tentative D call TRBD2 (6 bases). The receptor was isolated from a woman aged 18-35 years with acute COVID-19. Source material: PBMCs or T cells enriched from blood (not recorded which). The CDR3 bases are TGTGCCAGCAGGCCGGGACTCCTAAATGAGCAGTTCTTC. Translated, it gives CASRPGLLNEQFF.